The 3 T cell receptor beta chains in this list originate from one sample, sequenced in a study of identifying expanded T cells in peripheral blood. The data were produced by immunoSEQ multiplex PCR, yet TCRdb's version contains in-frame clones alone and is incomplete. Counted here are about 100,000 clones, about 91% occurring once; the ten biggest clones make up 13% to 15%. Sequencing was performed on blood. These receptors were obtained from a person aged 18 to 75 in good health.

This chain links TRBV7-2 with TRBJ1-2; TRBD1 agrees at 7 bases. Trimming took 6 bases from V and 6 from J; bases not matched to a gene: 10. The CDR3 totals 14 residues. Germline CDR1 reads SGHTA; CDR2 reads FQGNSA. The chain's CDR3 is CASSFRFGQDGYTF. CDR3 in DNA: TGTGCCAGCAGTTTTCGGTTTGGACAGGATGGCTACACCTTC.

This clone was detected only a few times. The chain is built from TRBV7-2 and TRBJ1-2; 11 bases align to TRBD1. V gave up 4 bases and J gave up 4 bases; unmatched junction bases: 8. The length of the CDR3 is 16 residues. CDR1 is SGHTA, CDR2 FQGNSA, per germline. The CDR3 DNA reads TGTGCCAGCAGCTCGGGACAGGGGGGATACAGCTATGGCTACACCTTC. This gives the protein CASSSGQGGYSYGYTF. Full variable domain (missing parts from reference TRBV7-2 and TRBJ1-2): GAGVSQSPSNKVTEKGKDVELRCDPISGHTALYWYRQSLGQGLEFLIYFQGNSAPDKSGLPSDRFSAERTGGSVSTLTIQRTQQEDSAVYLCASSSGQGGYSYGYTFGSGTRLTVV.

The V gene is TRBV10-3, the J gene TRBJ2-1; D is unclear. CDR3 length equals 13 residues. In germline, CDR1 is ENHRY, CDR2 SYGVKD. Trimming left V 2 bases short and J 5 bases short, with 7 bases between. The CDR3 is CAISEREDNEQFF. As DNA, the CDR3 is TGTGCCATCAGTGAGAGAGAAGACAATGAGCAGTTCTTC.